The rows below give T cell receptor beta chains drawn from one sample of a study of blood T cell repertoires in COVID-19. Measured with immunoSEQ multiplex PCR; TCRdb has only the in-frame clones, and not every one. The sample records about 150,000 clones, almost 80% being singletons. Sequencing used peripheral blood. The receptor source for this set is a man aged 55-75 years who had recovered from COVID-19. CDR3s include the opening cysteine and the closing phenylalanine or tryptophan. A D gene is named only where the DNA matches it firmly. Clone size, where shown, is once, few, many, or a class for clones that have expanded.

TRBJ2-7,TRBV6-5,-,TRBD2,CASSPSGRASYEQYF,TGTGCCAGCAGTCCTAGCGGGAGGGCCTCCTACGAGCAGTACTTC
TRBJ2-3,TRBV7-9,-,TRBD1,CASSGTGSTDTQYF,TGTGCCAGCAGCGGGACAGGAAGCACAGATACGCAGTATTTT
TRBJ2-6,TRBV6-5,once,-,CASARGGSGANVLTF,TGTGCCAGCGCCCGAGGGGGCTCTGGGGCCAACGTCCTGACTTTC
TRBJ1-1,TRBV7-2,-,TRBD1,CASSLEGQGVTEAFF,TGTGCCAGCAGCTTAGAAGGACAGGGGGTCACTGAAGCTTTCTTT
TRBJ2-1,TRBV27,-,-,CASSLSGSYNEQFF,TGTGCCAGCAGTTTGTCGGGATCCTACAATGAGCAGTTCTTC
TRBJ2-2,TRBV6-6,-,-,CAALQLPNTGELFF,TGTGCCGCTTTGCAGTTACCGAACACCGGGGAGCTGTTTTTT
TRBJ2-3,TRBV7-2,-,-,CASSLARNTDTQYF,TGTGCCAGCAGCCTCGCGCGGAACACAGATACGCAGTATTTT
TRBJ2-1,TRBV9,-,-,CASSVVPAQRNEQFF,TGTGCCAGCAGCGTGGTCCCAGCACAGAGAAATGAGCAGTTCTTC
TRBJ2-7,TRBV6-5,-,TRBD1,CASSYRDRSYEQYF,TGTGCCAGCAGTTACCGGGACAGGTCCTACGAGCAGTACTTC
TRBJ2-1,TRBV7-2,few,-,CASSLLVREREQFF,TGTGCCAGCAGCCTACTAGTCCGGGAACGTGAGCAGTTCTTC
TRBJ2-5,TRBV10-3,-,TRBD2,CAIQAGGAGETQYF,TGTGCCATCCAGGCGGGGGGCGCAGGGGAGACCCAGTACTTC
TRBJ2-2,TRBV28,-,TRBD2,CATRLAENTGELFF,TGTGCCACCAGACTAGCGGAAAACACCGGGGAGCTGTTTTTT
TRBJ1-2,TRBV29-1,few,-,CSVVRLGHGYTF,TGCAGCGTTGTACGGTTGGGGCATGGCTACACCTTC
TRBJ1-1,TRBV19,-,-,CASSNRAEGMGNTEAFF,TGTGCCAGTAGTAATCGGGCAGAGGGCATGGGGAACACTGAAGCTTTCTTT
TRBJ2-3,TRBV5-8,-,TRBD2,CASSLGGRLRGTDTQYF,TGTGCCAGCAGCTTGGGCGGGAGGTTACGAGGCACAGATACGCAGTATTTT
TRBJ2-2,TRBV4-3,-,TRBD2,CASSPGTSGTVGELFF,TGCGCCAGCAGCCCCGGGACTAGCGGGACGGTCGGGGAGCTGTTTTTT
TRBJ2-7,TRBV6-5,-,TRBD1,CASSYGQGAYEQYF,TGTGCCAGCAGCTATGGACAGGGGGCCTACGAGCAGTACTTC
TRBJ1-6,TRBV6-5,-,-,CAVILGRGNSPLHF,TGTGCCGTCATCCTGGGCAGGGGCAATTCACCCCTCCACTTT
TRBJ1-1,TRBV14,-,-,CASSHTGTEAFF,TGTGCCAGCAGCCATACAGGGACTGAAGCTTTCTTT
TRBJ2-2,TRBV7-2,-,-,CASLKGGSSAGELFF,TGTGCCAGCCTCAAAGGTGGCTCGAGCGCCGGGGAGCTGTTTTTT
TRBJ1-1,TRBV12-3/TRBV12-4,few,-,CASTPYPDTEAFF,TGTGCCAGCACTCCCTACCCGGACACTGAAGCTTTCTTT
TRBJ2-5,TRBV9,-,TRBD2,CASSVDGLAGRETQYF,TGTGCCAGCAGCGTAGACGGTCTAGCGGGGAGAGAGACCCAGTACTTC
TRBJ1-6,TRBV6-5,-,-,CASSYGEEDNSPLHF,TGTGCCAGCAGTTACGGGGAGGAAGATAATTCACCCCTCCACTTT
TRBJ1-1,TRBV19,-,-,CASRGLNNRNTEAFF,TGTGCCAGTAGGGGCCTGAACAATAGGAATACTGAAGCTTTCTTT
TRBJ2-1,TRBV4-3,-,TRBD2,CASSQGLAGEYNEQFF,TGCGCCAGCAGCCAAGGACTAGCGGGCGAATACAATGAGCAGTTCTTC
TRBJ2-7,TRBV27,once,-,CASMRGGAVPYEQYF,TGTGCCAGCATGCGAGGGGGGGCAGTTCCCTACGAGCAGTACTTC
TRBJ1-5,TRBV28,-,TRBD1,CASSPPDRGPQHF,TGTGCCAGCAGTCCCCCGGACAGGGGGCCCCAGCATTTT
TRBJ1-1,TRBV4-2,few,TRBD1,CASSLQGGTEAFF,TGTGCCAGCAGTCTACAGGGGGGTACTGAAGCTTTCTTT
TRBJ1-1,TRBV4-3,-,TRBD1,CASSPQGGLGNTEAFF,TGCGCCAGCAGCCCTCAGGGGGGCTTGGGGAACACTGAAGCTTTCTTT
TRBJ1-1,TRBV2,once,-,CASSAGEGTEAFF,TGTGCCAGCAGTGCGGGTGAGGGCACTGAAGCTTTCTTT
TRBJ2-1,TRBV7-9,-,TRBD1,CASSPTGQGYNEQFF,TGTGCCAGCAGTCCGACGGGACAGGGCTACAATGAGCAGTTCTTC
TRBJ1-1,TRBV5-1,-,TRBD1,CASSTQGALTEAFF,TGCGCCAGCAGCACACAGGGGGCGTTAACTGAAGCTTTCTTT
TRBJ1-1,TRBV27,-,TRBD1,CASSPRDRGLDTEAFF,TGTGCCAGCAGTCCCAGGGACAGGGGATTGGACACTGAAGCTTTCTTT
TRBJ1-1,TRBV18,-,TRBD1,CASSPLGQANTEAFF,TGTGCCAGCTCACCCTTAGGACAGGCGAACACTGAAGCTTTCTTT
TRBJ1-2,TRBV7-8,-,TRBD1,CASSGGQANGYTF,TGTGCCAGCAGCGGGGGACAGGCGAATGGCTACACCTTC
TRBJ2-3,TRBV10-3,few,TRBD1,CAISEGDRGTDTQYF,TGTGCCATCAGTGAGGGGGACAGGGGCACAGATACGCAGTATTTT
TRBJ2-5,TRBV2,-,-,CASVMGAGETQYF,TGTGCCTCGGTTATGGGGGCGGGAGAGACCCAGTACTTC
TRBJ1-3,TRBV6-6,-,-,CASRATGSGNTIYF,TGTGCCAGCAGAGCGACAGGCTCAGGAAACACCATATATTTT
TRBJ2-1,TRBV4-3,-,-,CASSHEIGEQFF,TGCGCCAGCAGCCACGAGATCGGTGAGCAGTTCTTC
TRBJ1-2,TRBV6-5,few,-,CASSYGADYGYTF,TGTGCCAGCAGTTACGGGGCAGACTATGGCTACACCTTC
TRBJ2-5,TRBV4-3,once,TRBD2,CASSQLAGEGETQYF,TGCGCCAGCAGCCAACTAGCGGGGGAGGGAGAGACCCAGTACTTC
TRBJ1-5,TRBV15,-,-,CATSRVDTYQPQHF,TGTGCCACCAGCAGAGTGGACACCTATCAGCCCCAGCATTTT
TRBJ2-7,TRBV5-1,once,-,CASRFALTEYEQYF,TGCGCCAGCAGATTCGCATTGACAGAGTACGAGCAGTACTTC
TRBJ1-6,TRBV28,-,TRBD1,CASSTRQGLNSPLHF,TGTGCCAGCAGTACCAGACAGGGATTAAATTCACCCCTCCACTTT
TRBJ2-5,TRBV7-6,-,TRBD1,CASSLAGQAWETQYF,TGTGCCAGCAGCTTAGCGGGACAGGCCTGGGAGACCCAGTACTTC
TRBJ2-3,TRBV4-1,-,TRBD2,CASSTGTSGGGGVDTQYF,TGCGCCAGCAGCACAGGGACTAGCGGGGGGGGCGGCGTAGATACGCAGTATTTT
TRBJ1-1,TRBV28,once,-,CASRGEVLMNTEAFF,TGTGCCAGCCGGGGGGAGGTCCTCATGAACACTGAAGCTTTCTTT
TRBJ1-1,TRBV24-1,few,-,CATSGQDTEAFF,TGTGCCACCAGTGGACAGGACACTGAAGCTTTCTTT
TRBJ2-7,TRBV10-3,-,TRBD1,CAISEQGHSYEQYF,TGTGCCATCAGTGAACAGGGGCATTCCTACGAGCAGTACTTC
TRBJ2-3,TRBV6-6,-,TRBD1,CASSYSQGVSTDTQYF,TGTGCCAGCAGTTACTCGCAGGGGGTTAGCACAGATACGCAGTATTTT
TRBJ2-5,TRBV14,-,TRBD1,CASSPLPGQGAETQYF,TGTGCCAGCAGTCCCCTTCCGGGACAGGGGGCAGAGACCCAGTACTTC
TRBJ1-6,TRBV19,-,-,CASSSRANNSPLHF,TGTGCCAGTAGTTCGCGGGCCAATAATTCACCCCTCCACTTT
TRBJ2-3,TRBV9,-,-,CASSGGDTDTQYF,TGTGCCAGCAGCGGGGGGGACACAGATACGCAGTATTTT
TRBJ2-3,TRBV2,-,TRBD2,CASSGLAGVTDTQYF,TGTGCCAGCAGTGGACTAGCGGGTGTCACAGATACGCAGTATTTT